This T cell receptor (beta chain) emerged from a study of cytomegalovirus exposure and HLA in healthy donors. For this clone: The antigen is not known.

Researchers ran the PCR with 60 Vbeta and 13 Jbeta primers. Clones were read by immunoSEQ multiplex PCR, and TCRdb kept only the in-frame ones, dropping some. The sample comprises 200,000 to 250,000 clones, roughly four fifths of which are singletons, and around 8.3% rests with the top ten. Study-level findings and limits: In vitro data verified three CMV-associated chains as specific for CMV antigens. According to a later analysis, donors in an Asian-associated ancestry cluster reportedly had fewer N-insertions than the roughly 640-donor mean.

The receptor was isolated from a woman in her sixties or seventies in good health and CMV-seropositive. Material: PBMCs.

CDR3 DNA sequence: TGTGCCAGCAGCTTAGAGGGGCAGGGAGGAGAGACCCAGTACTTC. Translated: CASSLEGQGGETQYF. The chain recombines TRBV11-2 with TRBJ2-5; D may be TRBD2 (6 bases). CDR3 size: 15 residues. V was clipped by 0 bases and J by 4 bases, with 12 bases between them. The germline gives CDR1 SGHAT, CDR2 FQNNGV. Based on the CDR3 plus reference TRBV11-2 and TRBJ2-5, the full variable domain is EAGVAQSPRYKIIEKRQSVAFWCNPISGHATLYWYQQILGQGPKLLIQFQNNGVVDDSQLPKDRFSAERLKGVDSTLKIQPAKLEDSAVYLCASSLEGQGGETQYFGPGTRLLVL.